This T cell receptor beta chain was recovered during a study of siplizumab effects on memory and regulatory T cells. General observations from the study: There was no confirmation of the suppressive function of proliferating Tregs from siplizumab cultures. Poor capture below about 10^-5 frequency left most alloreactive clones unmapped to unstimulated subsets.

V shed 2 bases, J shed 8 bases, and the junction held 6 bases outside the gene matches. The CDR3 has 13 residues. Per the germline V gene, CDR1 is LGHNT and CDR2 is FRNRAP. Sequencing was performed with immunoSEQ multiplex PCR; in TCRdb, only in-frame clones are kept and a portion is missing. The repertoire consists of some 110,000 clones, with less than 95% occurring once and the leading ten covering 1.5% to 2%. A remark on this clone: Its antigen is unknown.

The clonotype originates from a human donor in good health. The chain recombines TRBV12-5 with TRBJ2-7; TRBD1 aligns across 7 bases. The sequenced material came from non-Treg CD4+ T cells sorted from blood. The CDR3 bases are TGTGCTAGTGGTTTGACCGACAGGGACAAGCAGTACTTC. Translating it yields CASGLTDRDKQYF.